This TCR beta chain was captured by sequencing in a study of cytomegalovirus exposure and HLA in healthy donors. General study results and limits: Serostatus for CMV was the only available immune exposure information.

This clone was counted only a few times. Its target is unknown. The study ran its PCR with 60 Vbeta and 13 Jbeta primers. Profiled with immunoSEQ multiplex PCR; TCRdb holds only in-frame clones, not every one. The sample has about 92,000 clones; about 84% are singletons. V trimming: 1 base; J trimming: 5 bases; junction bases outside the gene matches: 10. The CDR3 is 16 amino acids. Looked up from germline, CDR1 is LNHDA and CDR2 is SQIVND (reference sequence). The sequence was collected from a man younger than 30 in good health and CMV-seronegative. Material for sequencing was PBMCs. The rearrangement links TRBV19 to TRBJ1-1, with 7 bases that match TRBD1. Here the CDR3 DNA reads TGTGCCAGTAGTATAGGGATACCCAGGGGGGAAACTGAAGCTTTCTTT. Its protein is CASSIGIPRGETEAFF.